The TCR beta chain described here comes from a study of CD4 and CD8 cells across lung adenocarcinoma regions. Each CDR3 protein is one row after TCRdb ran MiXCR on the PCR reads. This sample has 10,000 to 15,000 distinct CDR3 sequences, with around half found just once. A note on this clonotype: At one boundary the junction diverges from the germline segment, which might be a read error.

The CDR3 has 14 residues. Germline CDR1 MNHEY, CDR2 SMNVEV (reference sequence). Donors had localized lung adenocarcinoma, a non-small cell lung cancer. The material sequenced was CD8+ T cells from the margin of a lung tumor. The clonotype originates from a female donor with lung adenocarcinoma. The CD4 and CD8 labels of this study may be unreliable. The chain carries TRBV27 and TRBJ2-3; 8 bases align to TRBD2. CDR3 loop: CAGSGGRAKDTQYF. The CDR3 DNA reads as TGTGCGGGCAGCGGGGGCCGGGCCAAGGATACCCAGTATTTT.